The 20 T cell receptor beta chains below were found in one sample sequenced in a study of blood T cell repertoires in COVID-19. Sequencing used immunoSEQ multiplex PCR; TCRdb keeps in-frame clones, though not all of them. In the table there are roughly 200,000 clones, 65% to 85% of which are singletons. Sequencing was done on a sample of peripheral blood. These receptors were collected from a middle-aged man with active or convalescent COVID-19.

This rearrangement joins TRBV9 to TRBJ2-5; 8 positions match TRBD1. The CDR3 has 14 amino acids. With 4 bases clipped from V and 4 bases from J, the junction kept 6 bases outside the gene matches. Looked up from germline, CDR1 is SGDLS and CDR2 is YYNGEE. This chain's CDR3 is CASSPTGGSETQYF. DNA of the CDR3: TGTGCCAGCAGCCCCACAGGGGGGTCAGAGACCCAGTACTTC.

This clone appeared a few times. The V gene is TRBV13, the J gene TRBJ1-6; 10 bases line up with TRBD1. The ends lost 0 bases at V and 9 bases at J; junction bases unmatched: 5. The CDR3 spans 16 residues. Germline CDR1 is PRHDT and CDR2 is FYEKMQ (reference sequence). The CDR3 spells CASSLGGQGRSSPLHF. The CDR3, as DNA: TGTGCCAGCAGCTTAGGGGGACAGGGGAGGTCTTCACCCCTCCACTTT.

A single count supports this clone. This chain connects TRBV28 to TRBJ1-5; 9 nucleotides align to TRBD1. V lost 10 bases, J lost 0 bases, and 7 bases stayed unmatched. CDR1 and CDR2 (germline): MDHEN, SYDVKM. The CDR3 spans 15 residues. DNA of the CDR3: TGTGCCACCCAAACAGGGGGCTATAGCAATCAGCCCCAGCATTTT. Translation: CATQTGGYSNQPQHF.

The rearrangement uses TRBV7-2 and TRBJ2-7; TRBD2 is a possible D gene (6 bases). The CDR3 runs 12 residues. Germline V gene lookup returns CDR1 SGHTA and CDR2 FQGNSA. V lost 5 bases, J lost 9 bases, and 14 bases lay in between. CDR3 loop: CASSLDGRGQYF. CDR3 bases: TGTGCCAGCAGCCTCGACGGGAGAGGGCAGTACTTC.

J is TRBJ1-2 and V is TRBV7-3; TRBD1 aligns across 9 bases. Germline values: CDR1 SGHTA, CDR2 FQGTGA. V gave up 2 bases and J gave up 3 bases; unmatched junction bases: 4. The CDR3 spans 15 residues. CDR3: CASSLGGQGHYGYTF. CDR3 DNA: TGTGCCAGCAGCTTAGGGGGACAGGGCCACTATGGCTACACCTTC.

The chain joins TRBV19 to TRBJ1-3; D is possibly TRBD1 (5 bases). With 4 bases removed from V and 2 bases from J, the gap between germline ends came to 15 bases. The CDR3 spans 16 residues. CDR1 is LNHDA and CDR2 is SQIVND in the germline V gene (reference sequence). In DNA, the CDR3 is TGTGCCAGTAGTACCACGGGCCAGGGCGCTGGAAACACCATATATTTT. Translating it yields CASSTTGQGAGNTIYF.

The chain uses TRBV28 and TRBJ1-6; 8 nucleotides match TRBD1. CDR3 length equals 16 residues. V shed 2 bases, J shed 3 bases, and the junction held 3 bases outside the gene matches. The germline V gene encodes CDR1 MDHEN and CDR2 SYDVKM. The DNA for the CDR3 is TGTGCCAGCAGTTTAGGGACAGGCAACTATAATTCACCCCTCCACTTT. It is translated as CASSLGTGNYNSPLHF.

This clone has a count of ten or more. The chain uses TRBV15 and TRBJ2-3, with D maybe TRBD2 (5 bases). The CDR3 is 17 residues long. Between the trimmed V and J ends, which lost 1 base and 0 bases, there was a span of 14 bases. Germline V lookup: CDR1 LNHNV, CDR2 YYDKDF (reference sequence). CDR3 sequence (DNA): TGTGCCACCAGCAGAGGCCGAGCGGCCCCGAGCACAGATACGCAGTATTTT. Translated, it gives CATSRGRAAPSTDTQYF.

J is TRBJ1-5 and V is TRBV6-5; 7 positions match TRBD1. Unmatched junction bases numbered 3, after V lost 6 bases and J lost 4 bases. Germline-derived CDR1 and CDR2 are MNHEY and SVGAGI. The CDR3 has 13 residues. This CDR3 reads CASSYRGNQPQHF. The DNA of the CDR3 is TGTGCCAGCAGCTACAGGGGTAATCAGCCCCAGCATTTT.

This clone was seen a few times. The CDR3 coding sequence is TGTGCCAGCACCCTAGACCCGAACACTGAAGCTTTCTTT. It encodes CASTLDPNTEAFF. This chain joins TRBV6-5 and TRBJ1-1; no firm D call. Per germline, CDR1 MNHEY and CDR2 SVGAGI. V lost 7 bases, J lost 1 base, and 10 bases lay in between. CDR3 length equals 13 residues.

This sequence joins TRBV4-2 and TRBJ2-7; D is uncertain. Germline V lookup: CDR1 LGHNA, CDR2 YNFKEQ. This CDR3 comprises 13 residues. V lost 0 bases, J lost 4 bases, and 7 bases lay in between. The CDR3 reads CASSQDSGYEQYF. The DNA for the CDR3 is TGTGCCAGCAGCCAAGATTCAGGTTACGAGCAGTACTTC.

The genes are TRBV15 and TRBJ2-7; D unresolved. The V end was cut by 0 bases, the J end by 3 bases, with 12 bases between. The CDR3 length is 15 residues. The germline gives CDR1 LNHNV, CDR2 YYDKDF (reference sequence). The DNA for the CDR3 is TGTGCCACCAGCAGAGATTCTGGCTACTACTACGAGCAGTACTTC. Residues: CATSRDSGYYYEQYF.

This clone was counted once. This sequence joins TRBV2 and TRBJ1-2; D not resolved. Germline CDR1 SNHLY, CDR2 FYNNEI. V was clipped by 8 bases and J by 4 bases, with 11 bases between them. This CDR3 is 12 amino acids long. The CDR3 loop reads CASVGDFYGYTF. In DNA, the CDR3 is TGTGCCAGCGTTGGAGACTTCTATGGCTACACCTTC.

This rearrangement joins TRBV7-9 to TRBJ2-7, with a weak D call TRBD2 (6 bases). Trimming left V 8 bases short and J 3 bases short, with 8 bases between. CDR1 SEHNR and CDR2 FQNEAQ come from the germline V gene (reference sequence). The CDR3 contains 11 residues. CDR3 residues: CASRGFYEQYF. Written as DNA, the CDR3 is TGTGCCAGCCGGGGGTTCTACGAGCAGTACTTC.

The CDR3 region has the DNA TGTGCCAGCAGCCAAGGGACAGGGGTCAACGAGCAGTACTTC. It translates to CASSQGTGVNEQYF. The V gene is TRBV4-2, the J gene TRBJ2-7; 9 bases agree with TRBD1. Unmatched junction bases numbered 3, after V lost 1 base and J lost 5 bases. The CDR3 spans 14 residues. Looked up from germline, CDR1 is LGHNA and CDR2 is YNFKEQ.

This rearrangement joins TRBV29-1 to TRBJ1-3; unclear D gene. Trimming took off 3 bases at V and 0 bases at J, with 9 bases between the two ends. The CDR3 extends over 14 amino acids. Germline V gives CDR1 SQVTM, CDR2 ANQGSEA. CDR3 loop: CSVEGGDSGNTIYF. CDR3 bases: TGCAGCGTTGAGGGAGGTGACTCTGGAAACACCATATATTTT.

This CDR3 is CASSPRGGQGDTIYF. Here the CDR3 DNA reads TGTGCCAGCAGCCCCCGAGGGGGACAGGGGGACACCATATATTTT. This chain joins TRBV11-2 and TRBJ1-3; 11 bases line up with TRBD1. The J segment lost 8 bases and the V segment lost 5 bases, leaving 8 bases of the junction unmatched. This CDR3 is built from 15 residues. Germline CDR1 reads SGHAT; CDR2 reads FQNNGV.

This clone was found once. The chain is built from TRBV4-1 and TRBJ1-1; weak D call: TRBD1 (5 bases). The CDR3 sequence is 15 residues long. Germline CDR1 is MGHRA and CDR2 is YSYEKL. Trimming cost V 6 bases and J 1 base, with 15 bases left between them. The CDR3 region has the DNA TGCGCCAGCAGGCACGCAGGGATCTGGAACACTGAAGCTTTCTTT. This translates into CASRHAGIWNTEAFF.

V usage is TRBV7-9 and J usage is TRBJ1-2, with D perhaps matching TRBD1 (5 bases). The germline V and J ends were trimmed by 2 bases and 8 bases, with 12 bases remaining between them. Germline values: CDR1 SEHNR, CDR2 FQNEAQ (reference sequence). CDR3 length: 13 residues. CDR3 in DNA: TGTGCCAGCAGCTTACGGCAGGGTGAGGGCTACACCTTC. Translating it yields CASSLRQGEGYTF. Full variable domain (rest looked up from reference TRBV7-9 and TRBJ1-2): DTGVSQNPRHKITKRGQNVTFRCDPISEHNRLYWYRQTLGQGPEFLTYFQNEAQLEKSRLLSDRFSAERPKGSFSTLEIQRTEQGDSAMYLCASSLRQGEGYTFGSGTRLTVV.

This chain connects TRBV5-4 to TRBJ1-1, with a weak D call TRBD1 (6 bases). This CDR3 spans 16 amino acids. Trimming cost V 6 bases and J 5 bases, with 23 bases left between them. The germline V gene encodes CDR1 SGHNT and CDR2 YYREEE (reference sequence). CDR3 region: CASTDGDTRKRTEAFF. The CDR3 DNA sequence: TGTGCCAGCACCGATGGGGACACCAGAAAGCGGACTGAAGCTTTCTTT.